What follows are 32 T cell receptor beta chains derived from one specimen sequenced in a study of cytomegalovirus exposure and HLA in healthy donors. Primers: 60 Vbeta forward and 13 Jbeta reverse. Here immunoSEQ multiplex PCR was the method, and the copy in TCRdb shows in-frame clones only, minus some. The sample comprises 95,000 to 130,000 clones, 79% of which are singletons, and approximately 4.3% rests with the top ten. Sequencing was performed on PBMCs. These receptors were obtained from a man between 25 and 39 years old in good health and CMV-seropositive.

The J gene is TRBJ2-4, the V gene TRBV7-2; TRBD2 matches 11 bases. V dropped 1 base and J dropped 9; count of bases not matched to a gene: 2. CDR3 length: 14 residues. The germline V gene has CDR1 SGHTA and CDR2 FQGNSA. CDR3 loop: CASSLVAGGVIQYF. For the CDR3, the DNA is TGTGCCAGCAGCTTAGTAGCGGGAGGGGTCATTCAGTACTTC.

The chain carries TRBV29-1 and TRBJ1-4; D might be TRBD1 (5 bases). This CDR3 is built from 12 residues. The germline V and J ends were trimmed by 3 bases and 8 bases, with 10 bases remaining between them. Germline CDR1 reads SQVTM; CDR2 reads ANQGSEA. DNA for the CDR3: TGCAGCGTTGACCCGGGGGGGGAAAAACTGTTTTTT. This encodes CSVDPGGEKLFF.

V usage is TRBV6-1 and J usage is TRBJ1-2; the match to TRBD1 covers 9 bases. Trimming at V came to 4 bases and at J to 2 bases, leaving 2 bases not matched to a gene. The length of the CDR3 is 14 residues. Germline values: CDR1 MNHNS, CDR2 SASEGT. The CDR3 DNA reads as TGTGCCAGCAGTGGAGGGACAGGGAACTATGGCTACACCTTC. Translated: CASSGGTGNYGYTF.

Note on this clone: Other nucleotide sequences from this sample produce the same CDR3. V is TRBV5-1 and J is TRBJ1-1; D gene unclear. This CDR3 spans 14 amino acids. Germline assignment: CDR1 SGHRS and CDR2 YFSETQ. The germline V and J ends were trimmed by 0 bases and 0 bases, with 6 bases remaining between them. CDR3 sequence reads: CASSLAGMNTEAFF. In DNA, the CDR3 is TGCGCCAGCAGCTTGGCTGGCATGAACACTGAAGCTTTCTTT.

This CDR3 reads CAISADINQPQHF. The CDR3 bases are TGTGCCATCAGTGCGGACATCAATCAGCCCCAGCATTTT. The chain has TRBV10-3 and TRBJ1-5; D perhaps matches TRBD1 (5 bases). CDR1 and CDR2 (germline): ENHRY, SYGVKD. V lost 4 bases to trimming and J lost 3 bases, with 7 bases between them. The CDR3 contains 13 residues.

On this clone itself: Other nucleotide sequences in the sample specify the same CDR3. The chain links TRBV6-1 to TRBJ1-5, with TRBD1 matching over 9 bases. This CDR3 contains 15 residues. Germline-derived CDR1 and CDR2 are MNHNS and SASEGT. J lost 2 bases, V lost 4 bases, and 3 bases had no gene match. The CDR3 reads CASSGWTGGNQPQHF. CDR3 DNA: TGTGCCAGCAGTGGCTGGACAGGGGGCAATCAGCCCCAGCATTTT.

The V call is TRBV7-8, the J call TRBJ1-5, with D tentatively TRBD1 (5 bases). Germline lookup yields CDR1 SGHVS and CDR2 FQNEAQ. This CDR3 spans 15 amino acids. Trimming pared 7 bases from V and 7 bases from J, leaving 20 bases between. The CDR3 DNA reads TGTGCCAGCACCCCTGATACTGGGGCGCGGCAGCCCCAGCATTTT. Its translation: CASTPDTGARQPQHF.

The chain uses TRBV19 and TRBJ2-7; D is uncertain. Germline V CDR1 and CDR2: LNHDA, SQIVND (reference sequence). V lost 5 bases and J 3 bases, leaving 20 bases between the germline ends. The CDR3 runs 16 residues. CDR3 in amino acids: CASSDRAGAVVYEQYF. The CDR3 nucleotides are TGTGCCAGTAGTGATCGCGCCGGCGCGGTCGTCTACGAGCAGTACTTC.

This clone has a single count. The chain carries TRBV28 and TRBJ2-7; tentatively, D is TRBD1 (6 bases). In germline, CDR1 is MDHEN, CDR2 SYDVKM. Trimming cost V 4 bases and J 2 bases, with 15 bases left between them. The CDR3 contains 15 residues. Here the CDR3 reads CASSSPGHSTYEQYF. DNA of the CDR3: TGTGCCAGCAGTTCGCCGGGACATTCGACCTACGAGCAGTACTTC.

The gene calls are TRBV7-6 and TRBJ1-1; unclear D gene. The CDR3 length is 13 residues. Germline assignment: CDR1 SGHVS and CDR2 FNYEAQ. V was shortened by 5 bases and J by 4 bases, with 11 bases between the two germline ends. As DNA, the CDR3 is TGTGCCAGCAGCGTCCGGGTCAGCACTGAAGCTTTCTTT. Protein product: CASSVRVSTEAFF.

V usage is TRBV5-6 and J usage is TRBJ2-1, with D possibly matching TRBD1 (5 bases). V dropped 4 bases and J dropped 10 bases, with 12 bases sitting between them. This CDR3 has 12 residues. Germline V gene sequence: CDR1 SGHDT, CDR2 YYEEEE. The DNA of the CDR3 is TGTGCCAGCAGCCCGCAGGGTGGGGAGCAGTTCTTC. It is translated as CASSPQGGEQFF.

This chain links TRBV7-2 with TRBJ2-7, with 14 bases lining up with TRBD2. There are 16 residues in the CDR3. Trimming cost V 4 bases and J 3 bases; bases outside gene matches: 5. CDR1 SGHTA and CDR2 FQGNSA come from the germline V gene. CDR3 region: CASSWTSGGRDYEQYF. The CDR3 DNA sequence: TGTGCCAGCAGCTGGACTAGCGGGGGGCGTGACTACGAGCAGTACTTC.

The chain employs TRBV5-1 and TRBJ2-3; 12 bases align to TRBD2. Germline loops: CDR1 SGHRS, CDR2 YFSETQ. This CDR3 contains 16 residues. V gave up 5 bases and J gave up 2 bases; unmatched junction bases: 6. CDR3 bases: TGCGCCAGCAGATCCGGACTAGCGGGGTTCACAGATACGCAGTATTTT. This translates into CASRSGLAGFTDTQYF.

The chain links TRBV5-4 to TRBJ2-5, with 11 positions matching TRBD2. This CDR3 has 14 amino acids. Germline V CDR1 and CDR2: SGHNT, YYREEE (reference sequence). The V gene end was trimmed by 3 bases and the J gene end by 7 bases; junction bases not matched to a gene: 5. The CDR3 region has the DNA TGTGCCAGCAGCTCGGTAACTAGCGGGGGGACCCAGTACTTC. Translating gives CASSSVTSGGTQYF.

The genes are TRBV4-3 and TRBJ2-7; TRBD2 aligns across 8 bases. The germline V gene has CDR1 LGHNA and CDR2 YSLEER. J was trimmed by 0 bases and V by 0 bases; bases with no gene match: 4. The CDR3 extends over 16 amino acids. CDR3 nucleotide sequence: TGCGCCAGCAGCCAAGAAGCGGGAGCCAACTCCTACGAGCAGTACTTC. It yields the protein CASSQEAGANSYEQYF.

V is TRBV15 and J is TRBJ2-1, with 13 bases lining up with TRBD2. Germline CDR1 LNHNV, CDR2 YYDKDF (reference sequence). Trimming at V came to 2 bases and at J to 7 bases, leaving 8 bases not matched to a gene. The CDR3 covers 17 residues. For the CDR3, the DNA is TGTGCCACCAGCAGACCGGAAAGGACTAGCGGGAGTAATGAGCAGTTCTTC. It is translated as CATSRPERTSGSNEQFF.

This chain uses TRBV5-4 with TRBJ2-5; D unclear. The CDR3 has 12 residues. The V and J ends lost 1 base and 11 bases respectively, with 12 bases between them. The germline CDR1 and CDR2 sequences are SGHNT and YYREEE (reference sequence). The CDR3 is CASSLYASSQYF. CDR3 sequence (DNA): TGTGCCAGCAGCTTGTACGCTAGTTCGCAGTACTTC. Filled out from reference TRBV5-4 and TRBJ2-5, the complete variable domain reads ETGVTQSPTHLIKTRGQQVTLRCSSQSGHNTVSWYQQALGQGPQFIFQYYREEENGRGNFPPRFSGLQFPNYSSELNVNALELDDSALYLCASSLYASSQYFGPGTRLLVL.

The rearrangement uses TRBV30 and TRBJ1-5; 7 bases match TRBD1. Trimming at V came to 0 bases and at J to 7 bases, leaving 9 bases not matched to a gene. CDR1 is GTSNPN and CDR2 is SVGIG in the germline V gene (reference sequence). The length of the CDR3 is 15 residues. CDR3 DNA sequence: TGTGCCTGGAGTGTACTAGGCAGGGGGGACCAGCCCCAGCATTTT. Amino acids: CAWSVLGRGDQPQHF.

The V call is TRBV7-2, the J call TRBJ2-7, with D maybe TRBD2 (6 bases). Germline-derived CDR1 and CDR2 are SGHTA and FQGNSA. The CDR3 is 14 residues long. Trimming shortened V by 5 bases and J by 6 bases, and 17 bases separated the two germline ends. This CDR3 is CASSRRLTSGEQYF. The DNA for the CDR3 is TGTGCCAGCAGCCGGCGCCTGACTAGTGGCGAGCAGTACTTC.

This chain links TRBV4-1 with TRBJ2-3; the D is unclear. Germline CDR1 reads MGHRA; CDR2 reads YSYEKL. V gave up 2 bases and J gave up 0 bases, with 12 bases separating them. This CDR3 comprises 16 residues. This CDR3 reads CASSQFGRGSTDTQYF. Written as DNA, the CDR3 is TGCGCCAGCAGCCAATTCGGTCGCGGTAGCACAGATACGCAGTATTTT.

The chain combines TRBV7-2 with TRBJ2-5, with 10 bases that match TRBD2. Germline trimming cut 5 bases from V and 5 bases from J; bases unmatched to any gene: 20. The CDR3 totals 19 residues. CDR1 is SGHTA, CDR2 FQGNSA, per germline. The CDR3 DNA reads TGTGCCAGCAGCCTTCGTCCCCTGCCGTCGGCTAGCGGGAGCGAGACCCAGTACTTC. It codes for CASSLRPLPSASGSETQYF.

This clone came up once. This chain connects TRBV27 to TRBJ2-1, with 7 bases that match TRBD1. This CDR3 has 15 amino acids. The V gene's germline CDR1 is MNHEY and CDR2 SMNVEV (reference sequence). J lost 2 bases, V lost 3 bases, and 4 bases had no gene match. CDR3 sequence: CASSFHRGAYNEQFF. In DNA form, the CDR3 reads TGTGCCAGCAGTTTCCACAGGGGTGCCTACAATGAGCAGTTCTTC.

This chain uses TRBV7-2 with TRBJ2-7; 12 bases align to TRBD2. Trimming took 4 bases from V and 2 from J; bases not matched to a gene: 0. Germline CDR1 SGHTA, CDR2 FQGNSA. The CDR3 runs 14 residues. The CDR3: CASSWTSGTYEQYF. CDR3 sequence (DNA): TGTGCCAGCAGCTGGACTAGCGGGACCTACGAGCAGTACTTC.

V and J are TRBV4-1 and TRBJ1-5; D not resolved. V was trimmed by 8 bases and J by 1 base, leaving 21 bases between them. Germline V gene data show CDR1 as MGHRA and CDR2 as YSYEKL. CDR3 length: 17 amino acids. The CDR3 sequence: CASDYDARARSNQPQHF. The CDR3 nucleotides read TGCGCCAGCGACTACGACGCAAGGGCGAGAAGCAATCAGCCCCAGCATTTT.

The chain links TRBV4-3 to TRBJ2-1, with 10 bases fitting TRBD1. The length of the CDR3 is 19 residues. The V and J ends lost 0 bases and 5 bases, in that order; junction bases with no gene match: 13. Germline CDR1 LGHNA, CDR2 YSLEER. CDR3: CASSQEITDWTGGNNEQFF. The CDR3 bases are TGCGCCAGCAGCCAAGAAATAACCGATTGGACAGGGGGAAACAATGAGCAGTTCTTC.

The chain combines TRBV28 with TRBJ2-3, with TRBD1 matching 8 bases. The length of the CDR3 is 14 residues. J gave up 5 bases and V 7 bases, and 8 bases lay outside the gene matches. Germline V gene lookup returns CDR1 MDHEN and CDR2 SYDVKM. The CDR3 sequence: CASKDRGWRDTQYF. As DNA, the CDR3 is TGTGCCAGCAAAGACAGGGGTTGGCGAGATACGCAGTATTTT.

The CDR3, as DNA: TGCGCCAGCAGGCAGCCCGGGTCCCACGAGCAGTACTTC. Translating gives CASRQPGSHEQYF. V and J are TRBV5-1 and TRBJ2-5; no clear D. The DNA end favors TRBJ2-7, so the J call may be wrong. Germline CDR1 SGHRS, CDR2 YFSETQ. The CDR3 runs to 13 residues.

The chain is built from TRBV6-1 and TRBJ1-2, with D maybe TRBD1 (5 bases). From germline, CDR1 is MNHNS and CDR2 SASEGT. CDR3 length: 13 residues. V was cut by 4 bases and J by 7 bases, with 13 bases left in between. The CDR3 protein is CASSVGRVGGYTF. CDR3 nucleotides: TGTGCCAGCAGTGTGGGCAGGGTCGGTGGCTACACCTTC.

The CDR3 loop reads CSVTTFFPYEQYF. The CDR3 DNA reads TGCAGCGTGACAACCTTTTTCCCCTACGAGCAGTACTTC. The rearrangement links TRBV29-1 to TRBJ2-7; unclear D gene. The germline CDR1 and CDR2 sequences are SQVTM and ANQGSEA. This CDR3 region has 13 residues. The V and J ends lost 6 bases and 2 bases respectively, with 14 bases between them.

The chain combines TRBV7-9 with TRBJ2-3; 10 bases map to TRBD1. Germline assignment: CDR1 SEHNR and CDR2 FQNEAQ (reference sequence). The CDR3 loop spans 15 amino acids. V lost 6 bases and J lost 4; bases outside the gene matches: 7. The CDR3 reads CASRTGTGAADTQYF. CDR3 bases: TGTGCCAGCAGAACCGGGACAGGGGCCGCAGATACGCAGTATTTT.

J is TRBJ2-5 and V is TRBV7-3, with 9 bases identical to TRBD1. In germline, CDR1 is SGHTA, CDR2 FQGTGA. The CDR3 is made up of 13 amino acids. Trimming removed 5 bases from V and 4 bases from J; junction bases left unmatched: 2. CDR3 bases: TGTGCCAGCAGCACAGGGGGCTTAGAGACCCAGTACTTC. Translating it yields CASSTGGLETQYF.

This clone appeared a single time. The chain uses TRBV10-1 and TRBJ2-7; D remains unclear. This CDR3 spans 9 amino acids. Germline assignment: CDR1 WNHNN and CDR2 SYGVQD (reference sequence). V was shortened by 11 bases and J by 2 bases, with 4 bases between the two germline ends. For the CDR3, the DNA is TGCGCCCCTACCTACGAGCAGTACTTC. It codes for CAPTYEQYF.